The 11 T cell receptor beta chains below all came from one sample that was sequenced in a study of cytotoxic CD8 clonotypes in ibrutinib-treated CLL. Generated by immunoSEQ multiplex PCR, the TCRdb table keeps only in-frame clones and is missing some. This sample has approximately 170,000 clones, with approximately 91% found just once. Sequenced here: PBMCs, sampled at disease progression, from a patient treated with ibrutinib. The origin of the receptors is a human donor with chronic lymphocytic leukemia.

The chain joins TRBV28 to TRBJ1-5, with 8 bases fitting TRBD1. The junction had 8 bases not matched to a gene; V was cut back by 5 bases and J by 5 bases. The CDR3 is 15 amino acids. Germline CDR1 reads MDHEN; CDR2 reads SYDVKM. The CDR3 protein is CASSAGTGNYQPQHF. The CDR3 bases are TGTGCCAGCAGTGCCGGGACAGGTAATTATCAGCCCCAGCATTTT. The full variable domain, its missing parts supplied by reference TRBV28 and TRBJ1-5, is DVKVTQSSRYLVKRTGEKVFLECVQDMDHENMFWYRQDPGLGLRLIYFSYDVKMKEKGDIPEGYSVSREKKERFSLILESASTNQTSMYLCASSAGTGNYQPQHFGDGTRLSIL.

The rearrangement joins TRBV15 to TRBJ1-1; the D is unclear. This CDR3 region has 13 residues. Deletions cut 2 bases from V and 0 bases from J, with 4 bases between. Germline V gene lookup returns CDR1 LNHNV and CDR2 YYDKDF (reference sequence). The CDR3 here is CATSRNLNTEAFF. The CDR3 nucleotides read TGTGCCACCAGCAGAAACTTGAACACTGAAGCTTTCTTT.

This chain joins TRBV19 and TRBJ2-1, with TRBD2 identical over 11 bases. The germline V gene has CDR1 LNHDA and CDR2 SQIVND (reference sequence). The CDR3 consists of 15 residues. V lost 4 bases, J lost 4 bases, and 3 bases stayed unmatched. The CDR3 is CASSSLAGGYNEQFF. As DNA, the CDR3 is TGTGCCAGTAGTAGCCTAGCGGGAGGATACAATGAGCAGTTCTTC.

The chain uses TRBV29-1 and TRBJ1-1; 7 bases line up with TRBD1. From germline, CDR1 is SQVTM and CDR2 ANQGSEA. The CDR3 has 14 residues. J gave up 2 bases and V 6 bases, and 9 bases lay outside the gene matches. DNA of the CDR3: TGCAGCGTAAAACCCGGGACAGACAACACTGAAGCTTTCTTT. Its translation: CSVKPGTDNTEAFF.

The chain couples TRBV19 to TRBJ1-5; D not certain. Germline values: CDR1 LNHDA, CDR2 SQIVND (reference sequence). This CDR3 has 14 amino acids. V lost 3 bases and J lost 9, with 15 bases in between. CDR3 nucleotides: TGTGCCAGTAGTATCGAAACACCGAGGTCGCCCCAGCATTTT. This encodes CASSIETPRSPQHF. Full variable domain (outside the CDR3, taken from reference TRBV19 and TRBJ1-5): DGGITQSPKYLFRKEGQNVTLSCEQNLNHDAMYWYRQDPGQGLRLIYYSQIVNDFQKGDIAEGYSVSREKKESFPLTVTSAQKNPTAFYLCASSIETPRSPQHFGDGTRLSIL.

V gene TRBV27 combines with J gene TRBJ2-5, with 9 bases that match TRBD2. Trimming cost V 7 bases and J 7 bases; bases outside gene matches: 16. CDR1 is MNHEY, CDR2 SMNVEV, per germline (reference sequence). The CDR3 contains 16 residues. CDR3 nucleotide sequence: TGTGCCAGCACCCCCCTCGCGGCGGGAGGGCCGAGGACCCAGTACTTC. Translated: CASTPLAAGGPRTQYF.

The chain combines TRBV7-9 with TRBJ1-3; no definite D call. V was pared by 1 base and J by 1 base, with 5 bases between. CDR3 length: 14 residues. Germline V lookup: CDR1 SEHNR, CDR2 FQNEAQ (reference sequence). In nucleotides, the CDR3 is TGTGCCAGCAGCTTAGTGGGGTCTGGAAACACCATATATTTT. Its protein is CASSLVGSGNTIYF.

The V gene is TRBV11-3, the J gene TRBJ1-3; 10 nucleotides agree with TRBD1. The CDR3 has 15 residues. V shed 3 bases and J 5 bases; nucleotides not matched to a gene: 4. Germline lookup yields CDR1 SGHNT and CDR2 YENEEA. The CDR3 loop reads CASSFGGQGRNTIYF. CDR3 nucleotides: TGTGCCAGCAGCTTTGGGGGACAGGGGAGAAACACCATATATTTT.

The V and J genes are TRBV5-6 and TRBJ2-1; the D gene is possibly TRBD2 (6 bases). CDR3 length: 15 residues. CDR1 is SGHDT, CDR2 YYEEEE, per germline. Trimming took 4 bases from V and 7 from J, leaving 18 bases between them. The CDR3 loop is CASSPRLVPSNEQFF. The CDR3 bases are TGTGCCAGCAGCCCACGACTAGTTCCTTCGAATGAGCAGTTCTTC.

The chain carries TRBV10-3 and TRBJ1-5, with 7 bases matching TRBD1. Germline V CDR1 and CDR2: ENHRY, SYGVKD. This CDR3 is built from 12 residues. Losses at the gene ends were 11 bases for V and 3 bases for J; bases not matched to a gene: 4. The CDR3 is CAVGQDNQPQHF. The CDR3 DNA reads TGTGCCGTCGGACAGGACAATCAGCCCCAGCATTTT.

This chain connects TRBV10-1 to TRBJ2-1; 10 bases map to TRBD2. Germline trimming cut 6 bases from V and 8 bases from J; bases unmatched to any gene: 16. CDR1 WNHNN and CDR2 SYGVQD come from the germline V gene (reference sequence). The CDR3 loop spans 17 amino acids. The CDR3 reads CASRGASGSTPKYEQFF. The CDR3 nucleotides are TGCGCCAGCAGAGGGGCTAGCGGGAGCACGCCCAAGTATGAGCAGTTCTTC.